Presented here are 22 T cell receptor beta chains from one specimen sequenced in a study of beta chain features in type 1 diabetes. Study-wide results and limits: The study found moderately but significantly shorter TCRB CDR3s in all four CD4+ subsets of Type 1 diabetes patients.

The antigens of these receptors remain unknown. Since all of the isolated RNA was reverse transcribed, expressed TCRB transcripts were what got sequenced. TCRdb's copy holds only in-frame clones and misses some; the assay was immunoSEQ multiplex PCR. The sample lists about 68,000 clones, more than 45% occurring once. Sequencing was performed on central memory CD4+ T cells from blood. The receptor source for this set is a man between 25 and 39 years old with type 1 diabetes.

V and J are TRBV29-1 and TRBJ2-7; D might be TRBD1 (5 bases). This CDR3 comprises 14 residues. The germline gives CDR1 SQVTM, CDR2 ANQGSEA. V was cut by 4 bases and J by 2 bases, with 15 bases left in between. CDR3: CSVGQFKVTYEQYF. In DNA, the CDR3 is TGCAGCGTTGGACAGTTCAAGGTCACCTACGAGCAGTACTTC.

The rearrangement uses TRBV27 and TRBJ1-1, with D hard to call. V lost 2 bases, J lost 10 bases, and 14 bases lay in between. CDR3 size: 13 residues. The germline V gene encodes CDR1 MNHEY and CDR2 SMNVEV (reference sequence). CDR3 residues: CASSLRPTGGAFF. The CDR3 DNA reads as TGTGCCAGCAGTTTAAGACCGACCGGAGGAGCTTTCTTT.

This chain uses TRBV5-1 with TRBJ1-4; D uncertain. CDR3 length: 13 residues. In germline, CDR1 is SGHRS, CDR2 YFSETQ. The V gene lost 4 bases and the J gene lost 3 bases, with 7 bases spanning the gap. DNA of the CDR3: TGCGCCAGCAGCGGGAGTGCTAATGAAAAACTGTTTTTT. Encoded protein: CASSGSANEKLFF.

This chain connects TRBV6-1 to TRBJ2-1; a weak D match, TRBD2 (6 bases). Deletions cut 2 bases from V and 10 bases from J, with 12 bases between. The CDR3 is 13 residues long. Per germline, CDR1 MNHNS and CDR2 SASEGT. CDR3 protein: CASSEWSAGEQFF. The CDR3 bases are TGTGCCAGCAGTGAATGGTCCGCGGGAGAGCAGTTCTTC.

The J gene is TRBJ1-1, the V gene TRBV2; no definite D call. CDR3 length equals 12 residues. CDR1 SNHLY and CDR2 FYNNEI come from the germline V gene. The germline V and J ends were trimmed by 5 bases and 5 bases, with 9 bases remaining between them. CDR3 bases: TGTGCCAGCAGTATCGGGAAAACTGAAGCTTTCTTT. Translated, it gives CASSIGKTEAFF.

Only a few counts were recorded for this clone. CDR3 protein: CASSFGQGPQPQHF. DNA of the CDR3: TGTGCCAGCAGTTTCGGACAGGGGCCTCAGCCCCAGCATTTT. The J gene is TRBJ1-5, the V gene TRBV6-6, with 9 bases that match TRBD1. V dropped 4 bases and J dropped 6; count of bases not matched to a gene: 4. The CDR3 consists of 14 residues. Per the germline V gene, CDR1 is MNHNY and CDR2 is SVGAGI (reference sequence).

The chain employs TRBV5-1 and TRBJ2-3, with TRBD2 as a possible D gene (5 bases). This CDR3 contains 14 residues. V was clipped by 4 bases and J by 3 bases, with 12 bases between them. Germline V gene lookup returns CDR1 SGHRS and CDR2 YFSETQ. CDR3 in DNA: TGCGCCAGCAGCCTCGGGGATATTACAGATACGCAGTATTTT. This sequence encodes CASSLGDITDTQYF. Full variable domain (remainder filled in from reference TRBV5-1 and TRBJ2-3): KAGVTQTPRYLIKTRGQQVTLSCSPISGHRSVSWYQQTPGQGLQFLFEYFSETQRNKGNFPGRFSGRQFSNSRSEMNVSTLELGDSALYLCASSLGDITDTQYFGPGTRLTVL.

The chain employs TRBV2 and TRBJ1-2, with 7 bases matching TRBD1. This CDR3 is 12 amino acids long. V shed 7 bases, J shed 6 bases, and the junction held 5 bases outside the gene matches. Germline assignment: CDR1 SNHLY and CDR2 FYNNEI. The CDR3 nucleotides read TGTGCCAGCACCCAGGGGGAGGATGGCTACACCTTC. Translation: CASTQGEDGYTF.

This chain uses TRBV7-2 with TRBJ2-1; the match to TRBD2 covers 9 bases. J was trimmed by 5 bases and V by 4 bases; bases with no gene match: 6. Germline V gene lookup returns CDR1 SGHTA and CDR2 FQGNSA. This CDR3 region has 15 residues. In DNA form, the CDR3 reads TGTGCCAGCAGCTCAAGCGGGAGGAGCAACAATGAGCAGTTCTTC. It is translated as CASSSSGRSNNEQFF.

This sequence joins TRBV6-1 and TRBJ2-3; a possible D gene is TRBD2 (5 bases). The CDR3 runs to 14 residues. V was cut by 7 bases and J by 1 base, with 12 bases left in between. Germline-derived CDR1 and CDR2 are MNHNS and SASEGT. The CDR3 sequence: CASTEGWGTDTQYF. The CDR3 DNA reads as TGTGCCAGCACCGAGGGTTGGGGCACAGATACGCAGTATTTT.

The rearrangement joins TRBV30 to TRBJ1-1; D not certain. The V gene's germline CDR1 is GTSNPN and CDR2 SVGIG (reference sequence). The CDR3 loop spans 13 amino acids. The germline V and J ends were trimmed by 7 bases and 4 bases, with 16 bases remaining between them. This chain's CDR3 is CALLHQRSTEAFF. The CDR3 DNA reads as TGTGCCTTACTGCACCAGAGGAGCACTGAAGCTTTCTTT.

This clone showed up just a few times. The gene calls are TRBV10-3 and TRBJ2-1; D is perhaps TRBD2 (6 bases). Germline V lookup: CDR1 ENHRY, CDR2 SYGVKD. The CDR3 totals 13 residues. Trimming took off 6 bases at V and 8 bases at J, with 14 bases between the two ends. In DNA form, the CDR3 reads TGTGCCATCAGGGGGAGGAAAGAAGATGAGCAGTTCTTC. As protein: CAIRGRKEDEQFF.

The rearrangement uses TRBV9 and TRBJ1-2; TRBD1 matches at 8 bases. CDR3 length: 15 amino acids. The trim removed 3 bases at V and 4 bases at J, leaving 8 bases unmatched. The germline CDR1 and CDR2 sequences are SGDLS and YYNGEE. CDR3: CASSDTDRVGYGYTF. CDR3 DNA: TGTGCCAGCAGCGACACGGACAGGGTAGGCTATGGCTACACCTTC.

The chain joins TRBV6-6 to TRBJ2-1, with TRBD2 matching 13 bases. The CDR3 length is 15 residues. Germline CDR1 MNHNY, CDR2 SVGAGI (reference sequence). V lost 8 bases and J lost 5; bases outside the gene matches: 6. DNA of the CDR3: TGTGCCAGCCTAGAGACTAGCGGGGGGAACAATGAGCAGTTCTTC. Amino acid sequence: CASLETSGGNNEQFF.

The CDR3 protein is CASSPGLYNEQFF. The CDR3 DNA sequence: TGTGCCAGCAGCCCAGGACTTTACAATGAGCAGTTCTTC. The gene calls are TRBV11-3 and TRBJ2-1; a possible D gene is TRBD2 (5 bases). V lost 5 bases to trimming and J lost 4 bases, with 9 bases between them. Germline lookup yields CDR1 SGHNT and CDR2 YENEEA. This CDR3 is 13 amino acids long. The full variable domain, with the rest looked up from reference TRBV11-3 and TRBJ2-1, is EAGVVQSPRYKIIEKKQPVAFWCNPISGHNTLYWYLQNLGQGPELLIRYENEEAVDDSQLPKDRFSAERLKGVDSTLKIQPAELGDSAVYLCASSPGLYNEQFFGPGTRLTVL.

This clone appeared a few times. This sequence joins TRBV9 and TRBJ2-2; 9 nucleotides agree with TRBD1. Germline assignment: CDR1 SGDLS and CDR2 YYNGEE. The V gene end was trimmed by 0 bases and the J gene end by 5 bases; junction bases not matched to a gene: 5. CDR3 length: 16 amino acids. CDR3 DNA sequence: TGTGCCAGCAGCGTAGTCGGGACAGGGCGGACCGGGGAGCTGTTTTTT. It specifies CASSVVGTGRTGELFF.

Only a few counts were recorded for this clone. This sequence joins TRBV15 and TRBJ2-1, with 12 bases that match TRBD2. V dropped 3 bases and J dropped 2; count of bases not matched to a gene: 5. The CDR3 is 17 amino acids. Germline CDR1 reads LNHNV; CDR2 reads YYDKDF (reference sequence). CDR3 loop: CATSSWTSGTPYNEQFF. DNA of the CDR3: TGTGCCACCAGCAGCTGGACTAGCGGGACCCCCTACAATGAGCAGTTCTTC.

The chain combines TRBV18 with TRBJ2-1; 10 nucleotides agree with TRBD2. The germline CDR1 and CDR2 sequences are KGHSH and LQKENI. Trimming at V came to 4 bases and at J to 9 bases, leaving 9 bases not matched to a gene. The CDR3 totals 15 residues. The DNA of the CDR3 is TGTGCCAGCTCACTCAGCGTACTAGCGGGACTTGAGCAGTTCTTC. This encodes CASSLSVLAGLEQFF.

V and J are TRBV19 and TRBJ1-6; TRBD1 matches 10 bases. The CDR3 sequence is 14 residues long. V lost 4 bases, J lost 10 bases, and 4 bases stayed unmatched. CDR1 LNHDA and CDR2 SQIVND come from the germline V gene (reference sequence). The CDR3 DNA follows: TGTGCCAGTAGTACCGGGACAGGGGAATCACCCCTCCACTTT. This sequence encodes CASSTGTGESPLHF.

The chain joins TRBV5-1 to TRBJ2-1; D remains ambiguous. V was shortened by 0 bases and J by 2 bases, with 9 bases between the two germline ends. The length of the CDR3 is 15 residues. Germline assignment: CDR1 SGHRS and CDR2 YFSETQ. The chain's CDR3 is CASSLGGSTYNEQFF. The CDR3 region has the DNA TGCGCCAGCAGCTTGGGTGGCTCCACCTACAATGAGCAGTTCTTC.

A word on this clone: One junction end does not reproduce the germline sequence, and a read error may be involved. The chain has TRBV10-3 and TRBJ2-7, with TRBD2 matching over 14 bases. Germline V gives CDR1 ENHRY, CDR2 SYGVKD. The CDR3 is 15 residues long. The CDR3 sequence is CVISGTSGSPYEQYF. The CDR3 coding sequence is TGTGTCATCAGTGGGACTAGCGGGAGTCCCTACGAGCAGTACTTC.

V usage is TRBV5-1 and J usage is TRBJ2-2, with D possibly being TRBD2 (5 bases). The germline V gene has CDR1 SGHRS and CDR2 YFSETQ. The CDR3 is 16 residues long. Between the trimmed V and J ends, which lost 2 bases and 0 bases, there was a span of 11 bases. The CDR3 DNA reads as TGCGCCAGCAGCTTATCTACGGGAACGAACACCGGGGAGCTGTTTTTT. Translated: CASSLSTGTNTGELFF.